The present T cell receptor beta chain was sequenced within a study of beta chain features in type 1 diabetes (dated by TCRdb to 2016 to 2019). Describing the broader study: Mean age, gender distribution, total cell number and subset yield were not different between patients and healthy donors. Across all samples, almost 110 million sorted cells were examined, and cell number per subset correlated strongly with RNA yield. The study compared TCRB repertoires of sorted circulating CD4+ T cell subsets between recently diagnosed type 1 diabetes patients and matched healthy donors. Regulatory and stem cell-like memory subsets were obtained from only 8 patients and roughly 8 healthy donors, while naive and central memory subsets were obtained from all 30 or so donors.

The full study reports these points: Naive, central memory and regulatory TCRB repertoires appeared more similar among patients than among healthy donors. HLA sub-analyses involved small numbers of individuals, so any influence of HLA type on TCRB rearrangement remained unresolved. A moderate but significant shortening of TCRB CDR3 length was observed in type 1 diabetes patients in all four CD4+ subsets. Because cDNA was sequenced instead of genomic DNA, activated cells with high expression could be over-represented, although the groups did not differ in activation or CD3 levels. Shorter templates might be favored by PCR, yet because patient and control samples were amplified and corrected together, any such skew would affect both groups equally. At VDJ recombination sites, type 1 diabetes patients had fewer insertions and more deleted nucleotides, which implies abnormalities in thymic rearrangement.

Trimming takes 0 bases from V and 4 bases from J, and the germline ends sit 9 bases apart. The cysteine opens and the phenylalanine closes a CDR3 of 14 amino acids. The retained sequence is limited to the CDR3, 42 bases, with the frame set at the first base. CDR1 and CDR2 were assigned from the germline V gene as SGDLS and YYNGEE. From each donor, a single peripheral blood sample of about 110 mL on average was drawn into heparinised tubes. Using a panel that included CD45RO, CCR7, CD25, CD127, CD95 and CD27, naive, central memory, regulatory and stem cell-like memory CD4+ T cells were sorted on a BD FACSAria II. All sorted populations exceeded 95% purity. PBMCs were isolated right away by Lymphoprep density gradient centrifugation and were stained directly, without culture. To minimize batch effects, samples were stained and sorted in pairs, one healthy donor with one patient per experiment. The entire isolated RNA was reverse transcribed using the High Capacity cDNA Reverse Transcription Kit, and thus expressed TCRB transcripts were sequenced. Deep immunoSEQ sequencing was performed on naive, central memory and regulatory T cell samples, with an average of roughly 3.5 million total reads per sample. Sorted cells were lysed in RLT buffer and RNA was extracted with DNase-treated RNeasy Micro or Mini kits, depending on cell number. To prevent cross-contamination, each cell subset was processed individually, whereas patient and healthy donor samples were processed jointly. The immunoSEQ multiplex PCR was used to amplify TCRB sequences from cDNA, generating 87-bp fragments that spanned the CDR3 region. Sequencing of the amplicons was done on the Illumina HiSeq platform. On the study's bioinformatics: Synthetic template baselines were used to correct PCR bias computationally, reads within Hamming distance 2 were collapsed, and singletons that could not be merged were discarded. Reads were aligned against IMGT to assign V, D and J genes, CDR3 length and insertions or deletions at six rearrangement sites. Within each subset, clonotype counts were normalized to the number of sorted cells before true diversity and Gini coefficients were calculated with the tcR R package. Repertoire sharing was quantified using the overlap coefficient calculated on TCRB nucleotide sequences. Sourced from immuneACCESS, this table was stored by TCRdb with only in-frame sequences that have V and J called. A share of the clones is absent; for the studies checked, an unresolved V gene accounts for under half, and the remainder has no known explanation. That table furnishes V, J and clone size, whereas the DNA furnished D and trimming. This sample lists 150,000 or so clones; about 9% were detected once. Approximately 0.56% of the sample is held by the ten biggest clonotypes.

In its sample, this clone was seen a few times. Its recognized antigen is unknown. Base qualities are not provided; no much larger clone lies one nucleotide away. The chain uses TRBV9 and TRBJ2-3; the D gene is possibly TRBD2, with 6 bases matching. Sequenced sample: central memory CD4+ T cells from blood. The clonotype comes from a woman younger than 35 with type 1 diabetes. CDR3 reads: CASSVGWGADTQYF. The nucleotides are TGTGCCAGCAGCGTAGGGTGGGGGGCAGATACGCAGTATTTT.